This entry describes one T cell receptor (beta chain). The protocol was immunoSEQ multiplex PCR, while the TCRdb copy is restricted to in-frame clones and leaves out a portion. The data show 45,000 to 65,000 clones, 75% to 90% seen once. This specimen belongs to a study of T cell responses to AZD1222 COVID-19 vaccine. The CDR3 length is 15 residues. V lost 4 bases, J lost 3 bases, and 5 bases stayed unmatched. CDR1 SGHTA and CDR2 FQGNSA come from the germline V gene. The chain uses TRBV7-2 and TRBJ2-5; 10 bases align to TRBD2. This sequence originates from an adult in good health. The sequencing used peripheral blood, collected on day 0 of AZD1222 vaccination. DNA of the CDR3: TGTGCCAGCAGCTACCGGACTAGCGGAAAAGAGACCCAGTACTTC. The encoded protein is CASSYRTSGKETQYF. Supplemented by reference TRBV7-2 and TRBJ2-5, the full variable domain reads GAGVSQSPSNKVTEKGKDVELRCDPISGHTALYWYRQSLGQGLEFLIYFQGNSAPDKSGLPSDRFSAERTGGSVSTLTIQRTQQEDSAVYLCASSYRTSGKETQYFGPGTRLLVL.